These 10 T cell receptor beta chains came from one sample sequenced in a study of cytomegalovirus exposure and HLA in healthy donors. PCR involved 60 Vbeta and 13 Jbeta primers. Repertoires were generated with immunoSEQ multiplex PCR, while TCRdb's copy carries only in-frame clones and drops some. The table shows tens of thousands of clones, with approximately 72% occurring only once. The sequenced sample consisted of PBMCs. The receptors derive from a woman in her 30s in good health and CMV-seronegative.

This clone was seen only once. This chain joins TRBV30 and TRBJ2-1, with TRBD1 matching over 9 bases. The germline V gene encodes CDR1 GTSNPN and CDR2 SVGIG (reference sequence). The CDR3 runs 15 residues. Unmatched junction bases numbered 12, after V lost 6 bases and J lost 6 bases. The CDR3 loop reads CACVRDRELGNEQFF. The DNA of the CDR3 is TGTGCCTGCGTCCGGGACAGGGAATTAGGCAATGAGCAGTTCTTC.

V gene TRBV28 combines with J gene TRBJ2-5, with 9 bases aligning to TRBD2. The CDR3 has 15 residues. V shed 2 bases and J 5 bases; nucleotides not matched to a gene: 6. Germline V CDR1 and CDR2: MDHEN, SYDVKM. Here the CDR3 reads CASSLQRGVGETQYF. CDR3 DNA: TGTGCCAGCAGTTTACAGCGGGGGGTGGGCGAGACCCAGTACTTC.

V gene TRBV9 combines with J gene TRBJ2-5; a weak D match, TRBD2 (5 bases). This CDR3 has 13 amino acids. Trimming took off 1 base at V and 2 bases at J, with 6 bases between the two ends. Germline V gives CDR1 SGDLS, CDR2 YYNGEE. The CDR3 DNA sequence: TGTGCCAGCAGCGTAACTAGTCAAGAGACCCAGTACTTC. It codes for CASSVTSQETQYF.

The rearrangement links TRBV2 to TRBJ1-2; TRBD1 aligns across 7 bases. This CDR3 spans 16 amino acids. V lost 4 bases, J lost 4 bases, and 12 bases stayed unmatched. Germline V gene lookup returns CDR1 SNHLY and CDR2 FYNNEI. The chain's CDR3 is CASSVVPRGGVYGYTF. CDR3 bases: TGTGCCAGCAGTGTGGTTCCCAGAGGGGGCGTCTATGGCTACACCTTC.

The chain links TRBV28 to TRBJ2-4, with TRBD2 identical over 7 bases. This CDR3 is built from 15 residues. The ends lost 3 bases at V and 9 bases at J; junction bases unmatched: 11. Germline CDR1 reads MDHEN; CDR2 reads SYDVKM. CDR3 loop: CASSLDRLASSIQYF. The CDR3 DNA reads TGTGCCAGCAGTTTGGACCGACTAGCTTCTTCCATTCAGTACTTC.

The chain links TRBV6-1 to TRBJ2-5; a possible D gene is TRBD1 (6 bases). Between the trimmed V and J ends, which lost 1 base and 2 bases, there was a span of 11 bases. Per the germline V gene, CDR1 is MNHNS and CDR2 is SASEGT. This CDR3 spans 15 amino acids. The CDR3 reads CASSEDGTSQETQYF. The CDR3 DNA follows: TGTGCCAGCAGTGAAGATGGGACAAGTCAAGAGACCCAGTACTTC.

The CDR3 loop reads CASSPNEGDYGYTF. CDR3 sequence (DNA): TGTGCCAGCTCACCAAATGAGGGGGACTATGGCTACACCTTC. The rearrangement joins TRBV18 to TRBJ1-2; D perhaps matches TRBD1 (6 bases). Germline loops: CDR1 KGHSH, CDR2 LQKENI. This CDR3 has 14 residues. Deletions cut 2 bases from V and 3 bases from J, with 10 bases between.

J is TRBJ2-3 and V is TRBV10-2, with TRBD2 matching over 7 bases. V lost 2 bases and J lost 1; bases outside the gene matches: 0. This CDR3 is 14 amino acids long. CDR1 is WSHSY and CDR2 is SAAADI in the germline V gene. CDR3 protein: CASSETSGTDTQYF. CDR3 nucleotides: TGCGCCAGCAGTGAGACTAGCGGCACAGATACGCAGTATTTT.

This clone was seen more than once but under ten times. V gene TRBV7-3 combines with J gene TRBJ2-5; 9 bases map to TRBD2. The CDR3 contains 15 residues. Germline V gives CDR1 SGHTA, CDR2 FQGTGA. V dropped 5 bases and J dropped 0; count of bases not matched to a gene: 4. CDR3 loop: CASSRRLADQETQYF. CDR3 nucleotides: TGTGCCAGCAGCCGTCGACTAGCGGACCAAGAGACCCAGTACTTC.

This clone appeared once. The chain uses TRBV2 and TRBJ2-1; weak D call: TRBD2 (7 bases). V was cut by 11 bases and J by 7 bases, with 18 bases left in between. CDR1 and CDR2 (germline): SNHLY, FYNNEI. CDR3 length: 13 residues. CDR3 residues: CADSGGRLNEQFF. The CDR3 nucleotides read TGTGCCGACTCGGGGGGCCGCTTGAATGAGCAGTTCTTC.